One and the same sample provided the 18 T cell receptor beta chains below, sequenced in a study of CD8 T cells in ankylosing spondylitis. TCRdb processed the 5' RACE reads anew with MiXCR; each CDR3 protein has one entry. The top ten clones hold 6% to 8% of a sample with around 250,000 distinct CDR3 sequences, roughly a tenth of them seen once. The source material was blood, either unsorted or a sorted T cell fraction (not recorded which). These receptors all stem from a male donor with ankylosing spondylitis or in good health (not recorded which).

The chain carries TRBV7-3 and TRBJ2-1, with 8 bases that match TRBD2. This CDR3 is built from 16 residues. J lost 0 bases, V lost 4 bases, and 5 bases had no gene match. The germline CDR1 and CDR2 sequences are SGHTA and FQGTGA. Here the CDR3 reads CASSYLAGSSYNEQFF. For the CDR3, the DNA is TGTGCCAGCAGCTACCTAGCGGGTAGCTCCTACAATGAGCAGTTCTTC.

This clonotype has at least ten counts. The chain is built from TRBV5-6 and TRBJ2-1, with D possibly matching TRBD2 (6 bases). The CDR3 covers 12 residues. Germline V lookup: CDR1 SGHDT, CDR2 YYEEEE. Trimming pared 4 bases from V and 9 bases from J, leaving 11 bases between. Here the CDR3 reads CASSGGSFEQFF. The CDR3 DNA is TGTGCCAGCAGCGGGGGGAGTTTTGAGCAGTTCTTC.

This clonotype was detected many times. V is TRBV9 and J is TRBJ2-5, with D uncertain. Germline V gene data show CDR1 as SGDLS and CDR2 as YYNGEE. This CDR3 has 14 amino acids. With 0 bases removed from V and 4 bases from J, the gap between germline ends came to 10 bases. The DNA of the CDR3 is TGTGCCAGCAGCGTAGGAGGCAACTCAGAGACCCAGTACTTC. Translated, it gives CASSVGGNSETQYF.

This clonotype has a count of ten or more. This chain links TRBV12-3 or TRBV12-4 with TRBJ1-1, with D unresolved. The CDR3 runs 13 residues. The V end was cut by 6 bases, the J end by 4 bases, with 12 bases between. For the CDR3, the DNA is TGTGCCAGCAGCCCCCCCGGTACCACTGAAGCTTTCTTT. Amino acids: CASSPPGTTEAFF.

This clonotype occurred many times. This rearrangement joins TRBV5-1 to TRBJ2-7, with 11 bases aligning to TRBD2. The CDR3 runs to 15 residues. Germline V lookup: CDR1 SGHRS, CDR2 YFSETQ. V gave up 0 bases and J gave up 5 bases; unmatched junction bases: 4. The CDR3 region is CASSLELAGANEQYF. The CDR3 DNA reads as TGCGCCAGCAGCTTGGAACTAGCGGGAGCTAACGAGCAGTACTTC.

Points on this clonotype: The junction shows a germline mismatch at one end, possibly a read error. The gene calls are TRBV3-1 and TRBJ1-1; D call uncertain. CDR1 LGHDT and CDR2 YNNKEL come from the germline V gene (reference sequence). The CDR3 spans 13 residues. The CDR3 region is CTSSQVPTTEAFF. CDR3 sequence (DNA): TGTACCAGCAGCCAAGTCCCCACGACTGAAGCTTTCTTT. The full variable domain, with the rest looked up from reference TRBV3-1 and TRBJ1-1, is DTAVSQTPKYLVTQMGNDKSIKCEQNLGHDTMYWYKQDSKKFLKIMFSYNNKELIINETVPNRFSPKSPDKAHLNLHINSLELGDSAVYFCTSSQVPTTEAFFGQGTRLTVV.

The rearrangement joins TRBV10-2 to TRBJ1-2, with D perhaps TRBD1 (5 bases). This CDR3 has 12 residues. V gave up 3 bases and J gave up 6 bases, with 8 bases separating them. The germline V gene encodes CDR1 WSHSY and CDR2 SAAADI. The CDR3 DNA reads as TGCGCCAGCAGTGACAACAGGAATGGCTACACCTTC. Its translation is CASSDNRNGYTF.

The CDR3 nucleotides read TGCAGTGCTAGGCCCGGTACCCCGGGGGGGCGGATAGATACGCAGTATTTT. Translation: CSARPGTPGGRIDTQYF. This chain links TRBV20-1 with TRBJ2-3; 8 positions agree with TRBD2. CDR1 and CDR2 (germline): DFQATT, SNEGSKA (reference sequence). V dropped 3 bases and J dropped 5; count of bases not matched to a gene: 16. The CDR3 loop spans 17 amino acids.

This clonotype occurred once. This may be a read error, as it is one base from a much larger clone. The chain couples TRBV20-1 to TRBJ2-1; TRBD2 matches 10 bases. Germline loops: CDR1 DFQATT, CDR2 SNEGSKA (reference sequence). The CDR3 totals 15 residues. The CDR3 DNA follows: TGCACTGCTGGTCCCGGGACTAGCGTCTACAATGAGCAGTTCTTC. As protein: CTAGPGTSVYNEQFF.

This clonotype was picked up a small number of times. CDR3 sequence: CSALASETQYF. DNA of the CDR3: TGCAGTGCTCTAGCTTCCGAGACCCAGTACTTC. The V gene is TRBV20-1, the J gene TRBJ2-5, with a tentative D call TRBD2 (5 bases). The V gene's germline CDR1 is DFQATT and CDR2 SNEGSKA (reference sequence). The germline V and J ends were trimmed by 5 bases and 5 bases, with 9 bases remaining between them. The CDR3 is 11 residues long.

The table lists this clonotype with many counts. CDR3 sequence: CASSLVQGSDTGELFF. The CDR3 DNA sequence: TGCGCCAGCAGCTTGGTCCAGGGGTCGGACACCGGGGAGCTGTTTTTT. The J gene is TRBJ2-2, the V gene TRBV5-1; D is possibly TRBD1 (6 bases). V was shortened by 0 bases and J by 3 bases, with 12 bases between the two germline ends. From germline, CDR1 is SGHRS and CDR2 YFSETQ. The CDR3 loop spans 16 amino acids.

This clonotype occurred a few times. The chain uses TRBV3-1 and TRBJ2-3; D ambiguous. V was cut by 3 bases and J by 2 bases, with 12 bases left in between. Germline-derived CDR1 and CDR2 are LGHDT and YNNKEL (reference sequence). The CDR3 loop spans 15 amino acids. This chain's CDR3 is CASSQGWSHTDTQYF. The CDR3 DNA is TGTGCCAGCAGCCAGGGATGGTCCCACACAGATACGCAGTATTTT.

This clonotype has ten or more counts. This sequence joins TRBV24-1 and TRBJ2-2, with D perhaps being TRBD1 or TRBD2 (5 bases each). V lost 5 bases and J lost 6, with 15 bases in between. The length of the CDR3 is 15 residues. The germline CDR1 and CDR2 sequences are KGHDR and SFDVKD. The chain's CDR3 is CATSATLGVPGELFF. CDR3 coding DNA: TGTGCCACCAGTGCTACTCTGGGGGTCCCCGGGGAGCTGTTTTTT.

In this sample, this clonotype turned up many times. This sequence joins TRBV6-6 and TRBJ2-7; 9 positions agree with TRBD1. The germline V gene encodes CDR1 MNHNY and CDR2 SVGAGI (reference sequence). J lost 5 bases, V lost 2 bases, and 7 bases had no gene match. The CDR3 runs to 15 residues. Here the CDR3 reads CASSYPGQGVDEQYF. The CDR3, as DNA: TGTGCCAGCAGTTACCCGGGACAGGGCGTTGACGAGCAGTACTTC.

This chain connects TRBV7-9 to TRBJ2-7; TRBD1 matches 12 bases. From germline, CDR1 is SEHNR and CDR2 FQNEAQ (reference sequence). The trim removed 4 bases at V and 5 bases at J, leaving 6 bases unmatched. There are 15 residues in the CDR3. The CDR3 coding sequence is TGTGCCAGCAGCTCCCGGGACAGGGGGCACGACGAGCAGTACTTC. Translation gives CASSSRDRGHDEQYF.

This clonotype has at least ten counts. The chain has TRBV10-2 and TRBJ1-1; the D is unclear. There are 14 residues in the CDR3. Germline V gene sequence: CDR1 WSHSY, CDR2 SAAADI. Trimming took off 4 bases at V and 1 base at J, with 10 bases between the two ends. CDR3: CASSVRPKNTEAFF. CDR3 coding DNA: TGCGCCAGCAGTGTCCGTCCGAAGAACACTGAAGCTTTCTTT.

Ten or more counts support this clonotype. The CDR3 bases are TGCGCCAGCAGCCTGCCTGACCTGAACACTGAAGCTTTCTTT. Residues: CASSLPDLNTEAFF. The gene calls are TRBV5-1 and TRBJ1-1; unclear D gene. V was cut by 4 bases and J by 0 bases, with 10 bases left in between. Germline V CDR1 and CDR2: SGHRS, YFSETQ. There are 14 residues in the CDR3. The whole variable domain, remainder taken from reference TRBV5-1 and TRBJ1-1, is KAGVTQTPRYLIKTRGQQVTLSCSPISGHRSVSWYQQTPGQGLQFLFEYFSETQRNKGNFPGRFSGRQFSNSRSEMNVSTLELGDSALYLCASSLPDLNTEAFFGQGTRLTVV.

This clonotype has just a few counts. The chain recombines TRBV4-1 with TRBJ2-7; D uncertain. CDR1 and CDR2 (germline): MGHRA, YSYEKL. Trimming stripped 0 bases from V and 5 bases from J, with 14 bases between. CDR3 size: 15 residues. The CDR3 region has the DNA TGCGCCAGCAGCCAAGAACCCCACGGCATCAACGAGCAGTACTTC. It encodes CASSQEPHGINEQYF.